This T cell receptor (beta chain) was sequenced for a study of TIL therapy for anti-PD-1-resistant metastatic lung cancer. Germline CDR1 and CDR2: LNHDA and SQIVND (reference sequence). V trimming: 8 bases; J trimming: 2 bases; junction bases outside the gene matches: 5. This CDR3 contains 15 residues. The libraries were made with immunoSEQ v3. Data came from immunoSEQ multiplex PCR; TCRdb stores just in-frame clones and leaves some out. The repertoire includes 55,000 to 70,000 clones, around 87% of them detected once, and around 2.6% sits in the top ten. Stated time point: pre-treatment sample, taken before nivolumab and TIL therapy.

The origin of this receptor is a person aged 25-85 years with non-small cell lung cancer. The sample in question was blood, obtained at baseline. The gene calls are TRBV19 and TRBJ1-4; 10 bases match TRBD1. CDR3 DNA: TGTGCCAGTGGGGACAGGGGATTGACTAATGAAAAACTGTTTTTT. Encoded protein: CASGDRGLTNEKLFF.